This TCR beta chain emerged from a study of T-cell memory formation after mild COVID-19. The overall study: Clustering of TCRs was largely donor specific. Study conclusions and caveats: Whether day 37 second-wave clones are SARS-CoV-2-specific was not confirmed. Pre-infection memory showed some responding clones, and this suggested that cross-reactive memory joined.

The V and J ends lost 2 bases and 4 bases, in that order; junction bases with no gene match: 4. Germline CDR1 SGHTA, CDR2 FQGNSA. CDR3 length: 15 residues. 5'RACE with constant-segment primers yielded barcoded, UMI-tagged TCR alpha and TCR beta cDNA libraries. TCRdb reprocessed the 5' RACE reads via MiXCR and lists one record per CDR3 protein. The data hold about 49,000 distinct CDR3 sequences, with under 7.5% observed a single time. This clonotype appeared a few times. Antigen unknown. Specimen: PBMCs or a T cell subset sorted from them (not recorded which). The chain joins TRBV7-2 to TRBJ2-7; 11 nucleotides match TRBD2. The sequence derives from a man aged 18 to 29 who had mild COVID-19 (a few samples of this study predate the infection). Cell type and time point are not known. The CDR3 DNA sequence: TGTGCCAGCAGCTTACGTAGCGGGGGGGCGTACGAGCAGTACTTC. Translated: CASSLRSGGAYEQYF.